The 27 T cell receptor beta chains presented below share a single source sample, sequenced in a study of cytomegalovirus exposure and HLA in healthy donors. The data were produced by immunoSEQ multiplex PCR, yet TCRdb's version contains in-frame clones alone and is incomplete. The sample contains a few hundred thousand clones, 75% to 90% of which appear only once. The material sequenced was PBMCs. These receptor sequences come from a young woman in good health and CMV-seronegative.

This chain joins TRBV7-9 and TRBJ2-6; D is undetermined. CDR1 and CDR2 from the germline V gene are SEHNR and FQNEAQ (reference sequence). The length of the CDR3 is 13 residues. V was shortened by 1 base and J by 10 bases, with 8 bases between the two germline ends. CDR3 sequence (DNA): TGTGCCAGCAGCTTAGTAGATCCGAACGTCCTGACTTTC. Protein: CASSLVDPNVLTF. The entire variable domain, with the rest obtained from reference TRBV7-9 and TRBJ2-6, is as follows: DTGVSQNPRHKITKRGQNVTFRCDPISEHNRLYWYRQTLGQGPEFLTYFQNEAQLEKSRLLSDRFSAERPKGSFSTLEIQRTEQGDSAMYLCASSLVDPNVLTFGAGSRLTVL.

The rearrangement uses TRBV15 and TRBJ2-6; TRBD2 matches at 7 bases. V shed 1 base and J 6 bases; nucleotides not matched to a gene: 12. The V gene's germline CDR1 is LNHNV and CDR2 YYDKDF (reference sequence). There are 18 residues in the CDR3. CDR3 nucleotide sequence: TGTGCCACCAGCAGAGGCCTGGGGGGGTCACCTTCGGCCAACGTCCTGACTTTC. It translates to CATSRGLGGSPSANVLTF.

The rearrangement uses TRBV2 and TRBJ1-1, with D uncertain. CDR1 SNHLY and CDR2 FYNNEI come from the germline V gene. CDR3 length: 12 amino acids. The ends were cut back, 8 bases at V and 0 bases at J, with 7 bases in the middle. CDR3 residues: CASWAVNTEAFF. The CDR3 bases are TGTGCCAGCTGGGCTGTGAACACTGAAGCTTTCTTT.

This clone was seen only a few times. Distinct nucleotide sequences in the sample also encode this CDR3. CDR3 sequence reads: CASSVRGGNTDTQYF. The DNA of the CDR3 is TGTGCCAGCAGCGTTAGGGGGGGAAACACAGATACGCAGTATTTT. V is TRBV9 and J is TRBJ2-3, with D possibly TRBD2 on 7 matching bases. Germline assignment: CDR1 SGDLS and CDR2 YYNGEE. The CDR3 loop spans 15 amino acids. V shed 2 bases and J shed 2 bases, with 12 bases lying between them. The variable domain in full, with the rest retrieved from reference TRBV9 and TRBJ2-3, is DSGVTQTPKHLITATGQRVTLRCSPRSGDLSVYWYQQSLDQGLQFLIQYYNGEERAKGNILERFSAQQFPDLHSELNLSSLELGDSALYFCASSVRGGNTDTQYFGPGTRLTVL.

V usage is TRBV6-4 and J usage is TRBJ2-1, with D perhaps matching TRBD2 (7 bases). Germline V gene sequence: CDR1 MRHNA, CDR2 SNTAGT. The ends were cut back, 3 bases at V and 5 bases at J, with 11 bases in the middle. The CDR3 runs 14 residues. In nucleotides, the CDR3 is TGTGCCAGCAGTGAACGGGGGGCTGACAATGAGCAGTTCTTC. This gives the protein CASSERGADNEQFF.

CDR3 in amino acids: CASSTRSEAFF. Here the CDR3 DNA reads TGTGCCAGCTCAACTCGAAGTGAAGCTTTCTTT. The chain links TRBV27 to TRBJ1-1; no definite D call. CDR1 is MNHEY and CDR2 is SMNVEV in the germline V gene (reference sequence). Trimming stripped 8 bases from V and 7 bases from J, with 11 bases between. This CDR3 is built from 11 residues.

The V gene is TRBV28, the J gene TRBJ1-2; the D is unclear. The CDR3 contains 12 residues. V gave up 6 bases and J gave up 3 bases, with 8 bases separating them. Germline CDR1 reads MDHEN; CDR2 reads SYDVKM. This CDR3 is CASRESDYGYTF. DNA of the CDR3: TGTGCCAGCAGAGAGTCGGACTATGGCTACACCTTC.

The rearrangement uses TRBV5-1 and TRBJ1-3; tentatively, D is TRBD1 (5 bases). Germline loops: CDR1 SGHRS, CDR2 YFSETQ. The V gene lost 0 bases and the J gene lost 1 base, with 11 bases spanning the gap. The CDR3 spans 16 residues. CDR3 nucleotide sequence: TGCGCCAGCAGCTTGGGGACACTAAGTTCTGGAAACACCATATATTTT. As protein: CASSLGTLSSGNTIYF.

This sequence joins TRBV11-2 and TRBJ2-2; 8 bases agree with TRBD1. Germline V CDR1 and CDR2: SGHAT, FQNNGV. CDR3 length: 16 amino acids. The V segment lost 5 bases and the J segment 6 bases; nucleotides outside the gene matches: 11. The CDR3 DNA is TGTGCCAGCAGCCCTTTGGACAGGGTGGGATCCGGGGAGCTGTTTTTT. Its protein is CASSPLDRVGSGELFF.

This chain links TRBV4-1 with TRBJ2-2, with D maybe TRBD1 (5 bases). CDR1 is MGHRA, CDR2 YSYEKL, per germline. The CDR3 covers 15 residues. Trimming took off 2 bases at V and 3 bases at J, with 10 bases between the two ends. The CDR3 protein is CASSQRGPDTGELFF. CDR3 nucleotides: TGCGCCAGCAGCCAAAGGGGCCCCGACACCGGGGAGCTGTTTTTT.

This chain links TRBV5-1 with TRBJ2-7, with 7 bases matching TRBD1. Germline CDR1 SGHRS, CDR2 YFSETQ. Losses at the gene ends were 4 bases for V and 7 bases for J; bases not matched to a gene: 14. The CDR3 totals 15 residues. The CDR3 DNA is TGCGCCAGCAGCGCCGGACAGGCGCGGGTGGAGGAGCAGTACTTC. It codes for CASSAGQARVEEQYF.

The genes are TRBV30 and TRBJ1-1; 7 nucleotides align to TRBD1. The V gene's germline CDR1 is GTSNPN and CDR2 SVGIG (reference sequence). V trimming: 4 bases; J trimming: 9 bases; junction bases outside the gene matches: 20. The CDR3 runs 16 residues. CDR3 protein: CAWNHRQGPRWMKAFF. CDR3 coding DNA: TGTGCCTGGAACCATAGACAGGGCCCTCGATGGATGAAAGCTTTCTTT. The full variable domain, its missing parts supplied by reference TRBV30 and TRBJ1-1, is SQTIHQWPATLVQPVGSPLSLECTVEGTSNPNLYWYRQAAGRGLQLLFYSVGIGQISSEVPQNLSASRPQDRQFILSSKKLLLSDSGFYLCAWNHRQGPRWMKAFFGQGTRLTVV.

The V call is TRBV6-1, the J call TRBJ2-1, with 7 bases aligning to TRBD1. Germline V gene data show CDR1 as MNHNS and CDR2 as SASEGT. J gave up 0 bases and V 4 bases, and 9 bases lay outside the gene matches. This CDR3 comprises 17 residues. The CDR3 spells CASSVPRTGASYNEQFF. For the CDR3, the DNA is TGTGCCAGCAGTGTCCCTCGTACAGGGGCCTCCTACAATGAGCAGTTCTTC.

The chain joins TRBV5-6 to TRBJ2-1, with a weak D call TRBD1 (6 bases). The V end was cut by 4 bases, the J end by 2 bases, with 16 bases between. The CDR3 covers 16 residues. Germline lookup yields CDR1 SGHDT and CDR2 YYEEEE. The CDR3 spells CASSQRGSSPYNEQFF. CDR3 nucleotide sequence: TGTGCCAGCAGCCAGAGGGGGTCCAGCCCCTACAATGAGCAGTTCTTC.

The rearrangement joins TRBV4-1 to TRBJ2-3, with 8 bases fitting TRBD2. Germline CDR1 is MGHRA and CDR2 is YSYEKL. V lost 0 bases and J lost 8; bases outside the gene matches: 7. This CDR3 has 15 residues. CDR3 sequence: CASSQDRRSGGTQYF. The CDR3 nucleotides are TGCGCCAGCAGCCAAGATCGGAGAAGCGGGGGTACGCAGTATTTT.

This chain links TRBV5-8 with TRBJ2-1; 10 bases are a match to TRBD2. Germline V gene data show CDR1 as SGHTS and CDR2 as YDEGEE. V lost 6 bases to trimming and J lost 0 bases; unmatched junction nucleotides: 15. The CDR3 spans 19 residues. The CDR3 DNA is TGTGCCAGCAATCGGTGGCTAGCGGGAGCTAGCGGCTCCTACAATGAGCAGTTCTTC. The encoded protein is CASNRWLAGASGSYNEQFF.

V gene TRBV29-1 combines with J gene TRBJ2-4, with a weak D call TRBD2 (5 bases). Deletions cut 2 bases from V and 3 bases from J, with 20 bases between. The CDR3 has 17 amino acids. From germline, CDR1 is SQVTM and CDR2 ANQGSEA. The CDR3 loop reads CSVEPAGAGLSKNIQYF. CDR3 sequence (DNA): TGCAGCGTTGAACCCGCGGGTGCGGGTTTGAGCAAAAACATTCAGTACTTC.

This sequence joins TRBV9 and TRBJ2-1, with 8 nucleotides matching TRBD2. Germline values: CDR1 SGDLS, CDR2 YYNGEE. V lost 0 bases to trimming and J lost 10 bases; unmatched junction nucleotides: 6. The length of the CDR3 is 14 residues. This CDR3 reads CASSVGKREREQFF. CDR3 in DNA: TGTGCCAGCAGCGTAGGGAAGCGGGAGAGGGAGCAGTTCTTC.

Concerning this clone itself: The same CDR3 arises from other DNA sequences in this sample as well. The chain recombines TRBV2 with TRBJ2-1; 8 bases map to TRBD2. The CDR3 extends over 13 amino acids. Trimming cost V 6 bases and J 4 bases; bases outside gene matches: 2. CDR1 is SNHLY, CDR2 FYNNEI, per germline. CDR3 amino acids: CASRGGGYNEQFF. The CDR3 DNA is TGTGCCAGCAGAGGCGGGGGGTACAATGAGCAGTTCTTC.

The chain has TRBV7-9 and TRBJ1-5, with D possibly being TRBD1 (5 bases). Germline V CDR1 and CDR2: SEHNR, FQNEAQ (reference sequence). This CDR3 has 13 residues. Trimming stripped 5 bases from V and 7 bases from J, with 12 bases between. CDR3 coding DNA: TGTGCCAGCAGCCTACAGGCCCACCAGCCCCAGCATTTT. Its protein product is CASSLQAHQPQHF.

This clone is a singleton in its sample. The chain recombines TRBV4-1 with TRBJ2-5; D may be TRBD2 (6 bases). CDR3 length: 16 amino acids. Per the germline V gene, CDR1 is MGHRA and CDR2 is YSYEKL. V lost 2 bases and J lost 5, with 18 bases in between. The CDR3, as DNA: TGCGCCAGCAGCCAAACCCAAGGACTACCTGGGGAGACCCAGTACTTC. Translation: CASSQTQGLPGETQYF.

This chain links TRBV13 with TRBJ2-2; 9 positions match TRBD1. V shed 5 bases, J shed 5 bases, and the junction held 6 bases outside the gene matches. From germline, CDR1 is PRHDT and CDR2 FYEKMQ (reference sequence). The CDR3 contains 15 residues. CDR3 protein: CASSQRTGDTGELFF. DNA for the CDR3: TGTGCCAGCAGCCAACGGACAGGGGATACCGGGGAGCTGTTTTTT.

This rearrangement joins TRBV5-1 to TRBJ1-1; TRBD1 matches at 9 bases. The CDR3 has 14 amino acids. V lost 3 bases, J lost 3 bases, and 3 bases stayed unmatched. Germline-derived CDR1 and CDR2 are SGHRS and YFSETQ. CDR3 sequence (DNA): TGCGCCAGCAGCTCGGGACAGGGATACACTGAAGCTTTCTTT. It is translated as CASSSGQGYTEAFF.

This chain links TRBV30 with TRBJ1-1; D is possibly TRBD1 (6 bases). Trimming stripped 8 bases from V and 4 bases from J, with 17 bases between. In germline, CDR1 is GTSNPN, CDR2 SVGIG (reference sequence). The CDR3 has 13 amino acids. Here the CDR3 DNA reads TGTGCCCAACCCAAGACGACAGGCACTGAAGCTTTCTTT. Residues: CAQPKTTGTEAFF.

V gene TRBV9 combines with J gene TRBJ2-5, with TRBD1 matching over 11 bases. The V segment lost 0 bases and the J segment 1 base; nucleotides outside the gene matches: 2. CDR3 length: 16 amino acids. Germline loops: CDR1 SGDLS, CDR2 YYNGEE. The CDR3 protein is CASSVGDRGTQETQYF. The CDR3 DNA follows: TGTGCCAGCAGCGTAGGGGACAGGGGGACCCAAGAGACCCAGTACTTC.

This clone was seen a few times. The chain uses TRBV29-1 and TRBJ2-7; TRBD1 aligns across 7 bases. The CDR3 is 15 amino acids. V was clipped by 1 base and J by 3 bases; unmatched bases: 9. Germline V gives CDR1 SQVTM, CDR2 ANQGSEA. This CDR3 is CSVEGMTGQNYEQYF. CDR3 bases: TGCAGCGTTGAAGGTATGACAGGGCAGAACTACGAGCAGTACTTC.

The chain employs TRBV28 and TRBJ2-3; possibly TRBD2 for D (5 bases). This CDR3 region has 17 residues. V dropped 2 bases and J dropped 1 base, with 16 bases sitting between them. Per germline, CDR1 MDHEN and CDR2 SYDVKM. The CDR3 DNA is TGTGCCAGCAGTTTACAGGCAGCGGTTGTGGGCACAGATACGCAGTATTTT. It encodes CASSLQAAVVGTDTQYF.